A selection of T cell receptor beta chains follows, all from one sample in a study of T cell repertoires in cytomegalovirus infection. TCRdb reprocessed the reads via MiXCR and lists one record per CDR3 protein. The data contain 290,000 or so distinct CDR3 sequences, roughly a tenth of them singletons. The sample consisted of PBMCs. These receptors all stem from a human donor in good health (CMV status not recorded). Some clones in this sample may be carry-over from other donors' samples. CDR3s include the opening cysteine and the closing phenylalanine or tryptophan. The D gene is left open where the match is weak. Clone size is stated in some rows and not others, as once, few, many or a class when expanded.

- TRBJ2-1 TRBV18 few TGTGCCAGCTCTCTTACCACTCAGGGGCGAGATGAGCAGTTCTTC CASSLTTQGRDEQFF
- TRBJ2-5 TRBV2 once TGTGCCAGCATTGACGGTATCGGTACCCAGTACTTC CASIDGIGTQYF
- TRBJ1-2 TRBV14 - TGTGCCAGCAGCCAAGCGTGGACAGCTAACTATGGCTACACCTTC CASSQAWTANYGYTF
- TRBJ1-5 TRBV7-3 many TGTGCCAGCAGCGTGGACAGCAATCAGCCCCAGCATTTT CASSVDSNQPQHF
- TRBJ1-5 TRBV28 many TGTGCCAGCAGTTTATCGCGGGTTCTAAATAGCAATCAGCCCCAGCATTTT CASSLSRVLNSNQPQHF
- TRBJ1-2 TRBV20-1 few TGCAGTGCCAGCAATACAGTCTATGGCTACACCTTC CSASNTVYGYTF
TRBD2 TRBJ2-3 TRBV6-2/TRBV6-3 many TGTGCCAGCAGCACCAAGCGGGGGGTCAACACAGATACGCAGTATTTT CASSTKRGVNTDTQYF
- TRBJ2-3 TRBV5-1 few TGCGCCAGCAGCTTTGGGCAGGCCACAGATACGCAGTATTTT CASSFGQATDTQYF
- TRBJ2-6 TRBV6-6 many TGTGCCAGCAGTCCTCCAGCAGTTCGTAATTCTGGGGCCAACGTCCTGACTTTC CASSPPAVRNSGANVLTF
TRBD2 TRBJ2-1 TRBV7-9 many TGTGCCAGCAGCTTGTGGGGGGGGAAATCCTACAATGAGCAGTTCTTC CASSLWGGKSYNEQFF
TRBD1 TRBJ2-7 TRBV12-3/TRBV12-4 few TGTGCCAGCAAGGGGGCCGGACAGGGGTACGAGCAGTACTTC CASKGAGQGYEQYF
- TRBJ2-1 TRBV7-9 - TGTGCCAGCAGCCCATTAAAGCCTCTCTACAATGAGCAGTTCTTC CASSPLKPLYNEQFF
- TRBJ1-2 TRBV4-1 many TGCGCCAGCAGCCAAGCCGGGACTGGATATGCCTACACCTTC CASSQAGTGYAYTF
- TRBJ1-1 TRBV12-3/TRBV12-4 many TGTGCCAGCAGTTTGATTGGGAGAGGCCTGCGCATGAACACTGAAGCTTTCTTT CASSLIGRGLRMNTEAFF
- TRBJ2-1 TRBV19 many TGTGCCAGTAGTATCCAGGGATTTCGTGAGCAGTTCTTC CASSIQGFREQFF
- TRBJ1-6 TRBV10-2 many TGCGCCAGCCATAGAGAGGGAGGGTCGAGCTCACCCCTCCACTTT CASHREGGSSSPLHF
- TRBJ2-5 TRBV7-2 many TGTGCCAGCAGCCAAGGCCAGATTGGAGAGACCCAGTACTTC CASSQGQIGETQYF
TRBD2 TRBJ2-2 TRBV20-1 many TGCAGTGCCGCTGGGACTACCGATCCGAACACCGGGGAGCTGTTTTTT CSAAGTTDPNTGELFF
- TRBJ2-7 TRBV4-1 - TGCGCCAGCAGCCAAGATGAGAACAGGGTCGACCAGTACTTC CASSQDENRVDQYF
TRBD2 TRBJ2-3 TRBV25-1 many TGTGCCAGCTCAAGAGGAAGCGGGGAGTACACAGATACGCAGTATTTT CASSRGSGEYTDTQYF
- TRBJ2-3 TRBV12-3/TRBV12-4 few TGTGCCAGCAGTTTTCTACTCCTAGGGGATACGCAGTATTTT CASSFLLLGDTQYF
- TRBJ2-1 TRBV18 many TGTGCCAGCTCACCAATCCCAAGAGGGGGGGGAGACTACAATGAGCAGTTCTTC CASSPIPRGGGDYNEQFF
- TRBJ1-1 TRBV5-5 many TGTGCCAGCAGCTTGGATAACAGGCCCCCCACGTTCACTGAAGCTTTCTTT CASSLDNRPPTFTEAFF
- TRBJ1-1 TRBV28 many TGTGCCAGCAGCCGGGACGGCTACACTGAAGCTTTCTTT CASSRDGYTEAFF
TRBD2 TRBJ2-5 TRBV5-1 - TGCGCCAGCAGTCGGAGCGGGGGGTTCCAAGAGACCCAGTACTTC CASSRSGGFQETQYF
- TRBJ2-2 TRBV6-5 few TGTGCCAGCAGTTACTCGACGTATGGGGGCACCGGGGAGCTGTTTTTT CASSYSTYGGTGELFF
TRBD1 TRBJ1-1 TRBV6-2/TRBV6-3 many TGTGCCAGTAGGGACGGACAGGGAGGAGCTTTCTTT CASRDGQGGAFF
TRBD1 TRBJ1-1 TRBV4-3 many TGCGCCAGCAGCTCGACTGACAGGGACACTGAAGCTTTCTTT CASSSTDRDTEAFF
- TRBJ1-1 TRBV7-3 many TGTGCCAGCAGCTTCGGGGAGGCCGAGCCTGAAGCTTTCTTT CASSFGEAEPEAFF
TRBD1 TRBJ1-2 TRBV20-1 many TGCAGTGCTAGAGGTTACAGGGGAAACTATGGCTACACCTTC CSARGYRGNYGYTF
TRBD2 TRBJ2-1 TRBV29-1 - TGCAGCGTTAACCCCTCCAGAGCGGGGGGGCGCGGTGAGCAGTTCTTC CSVNPSRAGGRGEQFF